This T cell receptor (beta chain) was profiled in a study of blood T cell repertoires in COVID-19. Looking at the study overall: Collection of acute and convalescent COVID-19 samples took place in the United States, Italy and Spain. T cells, B-cell-depleted T cells, or PBMCs supplied cDNA or gDNA.

Seattle researchers signed up patients amid active infection and tracked them longitudinally. As processed by the authors: Estimation of nucleated cell counts relied on the amplification of reference gene primers. Profiled with immunoSEQ multiplex PCR; TCRdb holds only in-frame clones, not every one. That table gives V, J and clone size, and the DNA gave D and trimming. The sample records over 150,000 clones, roughly 88% being singletons. V was clipped by 5 bases and J by 9 bases, with 24 bases between them. CDR1 is MNHEY and CDR2 is SMNVEV in the germline V gene (reference sequence). This CDR3 has 16 amino acids.

The sequencing sample was made of peripheral blood. V and J are TRBV27 and TRBJ2-3; no clear D gene. This TCR was recovered from a woman in her 40s with COVID-19, enrolled during active disease. CDR3 loop: CASSPTEVMGIRTQYF. DNA for the CDR3: TGTGCCAGCAGTCCAACCGAGGTTATGGGTATACGAACGCAGTATTTT.